This T cell receptor (beta chain) was retrieved from a study of tumor-infiltrating lymphocytes in primary liver carcinoma. Study as a whole: Donors had hepatocellular carcinoma or combined HCC and intrahepatic cholangiocarcinoma.

In this sample, this clonotype turned up a few times. Its antigen is as yet unknown. Germline assignment: CDR1 SGDLS and CDR2 YYNGEE. CDR3 length: 16 residues. Trimming shortened V by 1 base and J by 0 bases, and 10 bases separated the two germline ends. With around 500 ng total RNA as template and a constant-region primer, TCR beta cDNA was made. TCR beta libraries came from three nested multiplex PCR rounds using slightly modified ARM-PCR. Running about 11 cycles apiece, the first two PCR rounds relied on TRBV1-TRBV30 forward primers together with a C-beta reverse primer. TCRdb ran MiXCR on the multiplex PCR reads and lists one entry per CDR3 protein. The profile covers about 120,000 distinct CDR3 sequences, with roughly 70% appearing a single time and 8.1% taken by the ten largest. Total RNA and DNA came together from 20-30 mg of bulk tissue without cell sorting. Each participant had primary liver carcinoma, and surgical resection was the treatment. Among the patients, all had chronic HBV infection and none had been treated.

Study-level findings and limits: Tumor-adjacent and tumor-blood pairs shared less of their repertoires than tumor region pairs shared.

The chain joins TRBV9 to TRBJ2-2, with D possibly matching TRBD2 (6 bases). The sequence was collected from a woman aged 55-70 years with primary liver carcinoma and hepatitis B virus infection. The specimen sequenced was tumor-adjacent normal liver tissue. This CDR3 is CASSVLLAPNTGELFF. The DNA for the CDR3 is TGTGCCAGCAGCGTATTACTAGCCCCGAACACCGGGGAGCTGTTTTTT.